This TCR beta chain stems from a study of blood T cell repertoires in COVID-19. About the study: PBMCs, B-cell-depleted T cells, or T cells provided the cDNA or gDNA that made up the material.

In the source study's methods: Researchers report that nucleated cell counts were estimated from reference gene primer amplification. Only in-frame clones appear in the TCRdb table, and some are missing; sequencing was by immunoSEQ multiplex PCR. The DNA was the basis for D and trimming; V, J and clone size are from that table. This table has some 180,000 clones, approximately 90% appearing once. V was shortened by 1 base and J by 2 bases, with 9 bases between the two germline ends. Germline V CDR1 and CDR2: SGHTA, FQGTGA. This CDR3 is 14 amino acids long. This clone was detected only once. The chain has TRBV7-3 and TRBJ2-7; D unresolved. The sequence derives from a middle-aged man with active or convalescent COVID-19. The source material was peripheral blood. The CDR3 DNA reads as TGTGCCAGCAGCTTAAACGCGAAAACCTACGAGCAGTACTTC. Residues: CASSLNAKTYEQYF.